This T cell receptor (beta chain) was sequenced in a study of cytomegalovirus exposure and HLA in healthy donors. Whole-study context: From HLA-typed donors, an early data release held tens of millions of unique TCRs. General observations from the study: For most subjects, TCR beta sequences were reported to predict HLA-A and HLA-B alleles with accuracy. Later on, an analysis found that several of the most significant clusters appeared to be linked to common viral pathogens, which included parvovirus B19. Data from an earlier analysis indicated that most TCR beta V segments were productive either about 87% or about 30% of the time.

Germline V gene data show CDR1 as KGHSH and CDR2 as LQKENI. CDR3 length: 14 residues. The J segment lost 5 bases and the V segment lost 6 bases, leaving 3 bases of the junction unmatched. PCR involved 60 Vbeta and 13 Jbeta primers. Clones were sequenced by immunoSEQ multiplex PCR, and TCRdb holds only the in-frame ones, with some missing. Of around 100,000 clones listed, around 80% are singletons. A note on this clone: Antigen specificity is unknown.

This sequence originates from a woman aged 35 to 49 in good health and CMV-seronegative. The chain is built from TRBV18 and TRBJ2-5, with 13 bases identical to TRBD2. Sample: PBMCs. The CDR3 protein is CASSRLAGGETQYF. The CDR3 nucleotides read TGTGCCAGCTCGCGACTAGCGGGAGGCGAGACCCAGTACTTC.